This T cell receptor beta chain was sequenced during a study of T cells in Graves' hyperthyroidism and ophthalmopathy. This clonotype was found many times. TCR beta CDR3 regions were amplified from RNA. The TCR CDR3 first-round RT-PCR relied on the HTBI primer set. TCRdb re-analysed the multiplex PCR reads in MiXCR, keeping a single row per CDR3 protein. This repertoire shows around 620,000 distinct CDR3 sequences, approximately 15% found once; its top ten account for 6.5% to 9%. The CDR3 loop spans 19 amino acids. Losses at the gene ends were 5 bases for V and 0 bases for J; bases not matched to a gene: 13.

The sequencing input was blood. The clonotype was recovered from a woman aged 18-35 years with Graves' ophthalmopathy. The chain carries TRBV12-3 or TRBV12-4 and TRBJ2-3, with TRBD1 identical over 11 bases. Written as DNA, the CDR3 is TGTGCCAGCAGTCCGGGGGACAGGGGGTTAAGTTCTAGCACAGATACGCAGTATTTT. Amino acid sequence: CASSPGDRGLSSSTDTQYF.